Described below is a single TCR beta chain sequence and its context. In its sample, this clonotype was seen many times. Its antigen is currently not known. Per-base qualities were not stored, and no clone one base away is much larger. Unmatched junction bases come to 5, with V trimmed by 4 bases and J by 5 bases. CDR1 MNHEY and CDR2 SVGAGI are derived from the germline V gene. Taken from cysteine to phenylalanine, the CDR3 has 14 residues. Only the CDR3 region is kept as DNA, spanning 42 bases read in frame from base 1. This entry comes from a study of blood T cells in healthy people across ages (dated by TCRdb to between 2015 and 2017). Background on the whole study: In model experiments, template switching captured roughly one uniquely barcoded TCR beta cDNA molecule for every two T cells. Using deep sequencing normalized with unique cDNA molecular identifiers, the study measured how TCR beta repertoire diversity changes with age. The donors were divided into four age groups: young (average roughly 17 years), middle-aged (approximately 39), aged (under 70) and long-lived (around 87). Donors of different ages were randomly distributed across sequencing lanes to avoid experimental bias. For two donors (one aged 18 to 29 and one aged 80 or older), the study analyzed two additional independent replicas of 1 million unique cDNA reads from the same blood draw.

Library prep was done by 5' RACE. Sequencing was carried out with an Illumina HiSeq 2500. A second PCR of about 6 to 11 cycles was performed with a sample-barcoded 5' primer and a J-beta primer mix. Each TCR beta cDNA molecule received a unique molecular identifier from a template-switch 5' adaptor carrying 12 random nucleotides. Each sample yielded at least 2.5 million CDR3-containing paired-end reads. First-strand cDNA was synthesized from all RNA with the Mint cDNA synthesis kit, primed by a TRBC-specific oligonucleotide. After uracil-DNA glycosylase treatment, a first 18-cycle PCR used universal primers M1SS and BC2_uni_R on all cDNA. In the original analysis: For normalization, 1 million high-quality reads were randomly selected from each sample, with every read carrying a distinct molecular identifier. Instead of being binned into consensus sequences, reads with shared molecular identifiers were discarded. MiTCR, set to a Q25 quality threshold and the strictest error-elimination algorithm, was used for CDR3 identification, clonotype clustering and error correction. A nonparametric unseen species model with Euler transformation was used to estimate a lower bound on total TCR beta diversity. Starting from the raw public reads, TCRdb applied fastp trimming at Q25, assembled clones with MiXCR and retained in-frame beta chains. A single entry per CDR3 protein holds the most common genes and DNA from its merged rows. These V and J calls originate from TCRdb's pipeline instead of the authors' own analysis. For this sample the table gives around 1,100,000 distinct CDR3 sequences, of which 35% to 40% were detected only once. Roughly 14% of the sample goes to the ten largest clones.

The donors were under 40 Caucasian individuals from Russia, aged roughly 6 to 90 years, who were systemically healthy. Roughly 9.5 milliliters of peripheral blood were drawn from each donor into EDTA-treated Vacutainer tubes. Ficoll-Paque density-gradient centrifugation was used to isolate PBMCs, with at least 6 million obtained per sample. Trizol reagent was used to extract total RNA from the PBMCs, yielding at least 5 micrograms per sample. For every donor, flow cytometry on a PBMC aliquot measured the percentage of naive CD45RAhigh/CD27high T cells. Results the study describes overall, beyond this receptor: Because profiling used bulk unsorted PBMCs, naive and antigen-experienced compartments could not be compared conclusively. Because the CMV infection status of the donors was unknown, age-related changes in expanded clonotypes may potentially have been confounded. The long-lived group showed more naive CD4+ T cells, fewer expanded clones and increased TCR diversity than the aged group, suggesting age selection. A strong correlation was found between observed TCR beta diversity and the percentage of naive T cells measured by flow cytometry. Estimates of total diversity based on one million sequenced T cells were regarded as lower bounds and as underestimates. As age increased, observed TCR beta diversity per million T cells dropped in a roughly linear way, and a significant reduction was already evident by age around 41.

Sequenced input: blood. This sequence originates from a man aged 18 to 30 in good health. In this chain, TRBV6-5 is recombined with TRBJ1-1; TRBD1 agrees with 9 junctional bases. In nucleotide form, the sequence is TGTGCCAGCAGTTCGGGACAGGGTAGGACTGAAGCTTTCTTT. Protein translation: CASSSGQGRTEAFF.